This T cell receptor beta chain was identified in a study of T cell repertoires in cytomegalovirus infection (dated by TCRdb to about 2019). Looking at the study overall: Recently identified HLA-C-restricted CMV epitopes, whose presentation resists viral immunomodulation, were targeted by peptide stimulations together with well-studied HLA-B-restricted epitopes. Donor HLA type was relevant to the analysis, as public TCR beta signatures indicated carriage of CMV infection together with the matching HLA type.

This clonotype was picked up many times. Its cognate antigen has yet to be identified. Within one base of it there is no much larger clone, and no base qualities were kept. Explained via the paper, the treatment or condition label denotes: in vitro stimulation with specific CMV peptide epitopes to enrich CMV-specific T cells. There are 16 amino acids in the CDR3, from cysteine to phenylalanine inclusive. CDR3 DNA only is kept here, 48 bases in frame from base 1. Compared with germline, V lacks 4 bases and J lacks 2 bases; bases without a gene match: 9. The paper as a whole reports these results and caveats: The ex vivo response was dominated by HLA-C-restricted CMV-specific TCR beta clonotypes, and the single most frequent clonotype in two of eight donors was supplied by these HLA-C-restricted clonotypes. Cumulative frequency of public TCR beta family members discriminated carriers of CMV infection plus the relevant HLA type in this cohort and an independent roughly 350-donor cohort.

Sequencing used an Illumina HiSeq 1500. TCRdb reworked the public reads: Q25 trimming with fastp, MiXCR clone assembly, productive beta chains retained. Here each entry gathers all rows of one CDR3 protein and keeps the most common genes and DNA. This sample gives 110,000 to 150,000 distinct CDR3 sequences in total; 32% of them show up just once. The biggest ten clones account for 45% to 60% of the sample. This specimen was CD8+ T cells from cultured PBMCs, taken from culture after CMV antigen stimulation. This receptor was identified in a human donor in good health (CMV status not recorded). Some clones in this sample may be carry-over from other donors' samples. The rearrangement joined TRBV12-3 or TRBV12-4 to TRBJ2-3; TRBD1 aligns with 7 central bases. The base sequence is TGTGCCAGCAGTTATCAACAGGGGCGTTACACAGATACGCAGTATTTT. Its translation is CASSYQQGRYTDTQYF.